This is a list of T cell receptor beta chains from one sample in a study of blood T cell repertoires in COVID-19. Produced via immunoSEQ multiplex PCR; TCRdb's table is partial and in-frame only. The table lists 150,000 to 190,000 clones, around 80% of them singletons, with more than 5.5% in the top ten. Sequencing input: PBMCs or T cells enriched from blood (not recorded which). Source of these receptors: a middle-aged man who had recovered from COVID-19. The CDR3 runs from the conserved cysteine through the conserved F or W. D genes are given only for firm matches. Clone size is stated in some rows and not others, as once, few, many or a class when expanded.

D	size	V	J	DNA	CDR3
NA	NA	TRBV25-1	TRBJ2-7	TGTGCCAGCAGTGCAGGGTACCACGAGCAGTACTTC	CASSAGYHEQYF
TRBD1	NA	TRBV7-3	TRBJ2-3	TGTGCCAGCAGCAGACAGGGTAACCCAGATACGCAGTATTTT	CASSRQGNPDTQYF
NA	NA	TRBV3-1/TRBV3-2	TRBJ2-7	TGTGCCAGCAGCCAAGACCGCAGGGACGAGCAGTACTTC	CASSQDRRDEQYF
NA	NA	TRBV6-4	TRBJ2-3	TGTGCCAGCAGTCGGGAGCTATCCACAGATACGCAGTATTTT	CASSRELSTDTQYF
TRBD1	NA	TRBV9	TRBJ1-3	TGTGCCAGCAGCGTAGGCATACAGGGGGCCACCTCTGGAAACACCATATATTTT	CASSVGIQGATSGNTIYF
NA	NA	TRBV6-4	TRBJ2-6	TGTGCCAGCACCGAAACAGGGTCAGGGGCCAACGTCCTGACTTTC	CASTETGSGANVLTF
NA	few	TRBV29-1	TRBJ1-2	TGCAGCGTTGGTGGGGGAGGAAGTGGCTACACCTTC	CSVGGGGSGYTF
NA	NA	TRBV11-2	TRBJ1-4	TGTGCCAGCAGCTTGACTACCGGTGCAACTAATGAAAAACTGTTTTTT	CASSLTTGATNEKLFF
TRBD1	NA	TRBV29-1	TRBJ2-3	TGCAGCGTTGAAGGACAGGGCGGCACAGATACGCAGTATTTT	CSVEGQGGTDTQYF
TRBD2	NA	TRBV5-8	TRBJ2-5	TGTGCCAGCAGGGTCGGGGAGGGAGACCAAGAGACCCAGTACTTC	CASRVGEGDQETQYF
TRBD1	few	TRBV19	TRBJ1-6	TGTGCCAGTACCCCGCAGACAGGGGCTTTTTCACCCCTCCACTTT	CASTPQTGAFSPLHF
NA	NA	TRBV9	TRBJ1-6	TGTGCCAGCAGCGAGGGGGGGACCACCTATAATTCACCCCTCCACTTT	CASSEGGTTYNSPLHF
NA	once	TRBV19	TRBJ1-6	TGTGCCAGTAGTATCGGGACATTTTCAAATTCACCCCTCCACTTT	CASSIGTFSNSPLHF
NA	NA	TRBV5-6	TRBJ2-1	TGTGCCAGCAGCTTGGCGGGGGTCAATGAGCAGTTCTTC	CASSLAGVNEQFF
NA	NA	TRBV19	TRBJ1-3	TGTGCCAGTAGTGCTAGAGGACTCCACTCTGGAAACACCATATATTTT	CASSARGLHSGNTIYF